A single sample gave rise to the 15 T cell receptor beta chains below, sequenced in a study of graft-versus-host responses after intestinal transplantation. The assay was immunoSEQ multiplex PCR, and TCRdb's table has in-frame clones only and misses some. The sample lists 85,000 to 90,000 clones; roughly 92% were seen once. No cognate antigen is known for these TCRs. The sample in question was unstimulated CD4+ T cells sorted from spleen or lymph node cells, obtained before intestinal transplant. Source of these receptors: a human donor who received an intestinal transplant.

The CDR3 region is CASSKTSRVDNEQFF. The CDR3 DNA reads TGTGCCAGCAGTAAAACTAGTCGGGTCGACAATGAGCAGTTCTTC. The V call is TRBV2, the J call TRBJ2-1, with a tentative D call TRBD2 (5 bases). The CDR3 spans 15 residues. Germline CDR1 is SNHLY and CDR2 is FYNNEI. Trimming took 5 bases from V and 5 from J, leaving 16 bases between them.

The chain combines TRBV2 with TRBJ2-3; no definite D call. Trimming removed 4 bases from V and 7 bases from J, with 6 bases in between. Germline values: CDR1 SNHLY, CDR2 FYNNEI. This CDR3 has 11 amino acids. DNA for the CDR3: TGTGCCAGCAGTGGCCAGAATACGCAGTATTTT. This sequence encodes CASSGQNTQYF.

The CDR3 region is CASSQGLRGTEAFF. The CDR3 DNA reads TGCGCCAGCAGCCAAGGTCTCAGGGGGACTGAAGCTTTCTTT. The chain is built from TRBV4-1 and TRBJ1-1; 7 bases line up with TRBD1. CDR1 is MGHRA and CDR2 is YSYEKL in the germline V gene. The CDR3 length is 14 residues. With V trimmed by 1 base and J by 5 bases, 4 bases remained unmatched.

This rearrangement joins TRBV7-2 to TRBJ2-5; 8 nucleotides align to TRBD2. The germline V gene encodes CDR1 SGHTA and CDR2 FQGNSA. The length of the CDR3 is 14 residues. Trimming removed 1 base from V and 4 bases from J; junction bases left unmatched: 2. In DNA form, the CDR3 reads TGTGCCAGCAGCTTAGGTCTAGCGGGAGAGACCCAGTACTTC. It specifies CASSLGLAGETQYF.

The V call is TRBV29-1, the J call TRBJ2-5, with TRBD1 matching over 12 bases. The CDR3 length is 15 residues. Looked up from germline, CDR1 is SQVTM and CDR2 is ANQGSEA. V gave up 5 bases and J gave up 11 bases; unmatched junction bases: 15. CDR3 amino acids: CSVSPGQGARGEQYF. The CDR3 coding sequence is TGCAGCGTTTCTCCGGGACAGGGGGCCCGGGGGGAGCAGTACTTC.

This rearrangement joins TRBV5-1 to TRBJ2-2; 9 nucleotides line up with TRBD2. The CDR3 has 16 amino acids. CDR1 is SGHRS and CDR2 is YFSETQ in the germline V gene. With V trimmed by 4 bases and J by 0 bases, 4 bases remained unmatched. The CDR3 DNA sequence: TGCGCCAGCAGCGTTTCTAGCGGGACGAACACCGGGGAGCTGTTTTTT. Amino acids: CASSVSSGTNTGELFF.

The V and J genes are TRBV6-5 and TRBJ1-2; tentatively, D is TRBD1 (5 bases). V was shortened by 7 bases and J by 5 bases, with 20 bases between the two germline ends. This CDR3 has 15 residues. Germline assignment: CDR1 MNHEY and CDR2 SVGAGI. The DNA of the CDR3 is TGTGCCAGCAAAGATCCGGGACCCCTTAATTATGGCTACACCTTC. Translated: CASKDPGPLNYGYTF.

This rearrangement joins TRBV12-5 to TRBJ2-3; unclear D gene. Deletions cut 1 base from V and 4 bases from J, with 0 bases between. Germline-derived CDR1 and CDR2 are LGHNT and FRNRAP. The CDR3 loop spans 11 amino acids. CDR3 coding DNA: TGTGCTAGTGGTTTGGCAGATACGCAGTATTTT. This encodes CASGLADTQYF.

On this clone: A junction end diverges from the germline sequence, so it may reflect a read error. The chain employs TRBV6-6 and TRBJ2-7; 9 bases line up with TRBD1. CDR1 is MNHNY, CDR2 SVGAGI, per germline (reference sequence). There are 15 residues in the CDR3. CDR3 region: CAGSYSEQGAHEQYF. Written as DNA, the CDR3 is TGTGCCGGCAGTTACAGCGAACAGGGGGCCCACGAGCAGTACTTC.

The genes are TRBV27 and TRBJ2-6; D is uncertain. V gave up 5 bases and J gave up 5 bases, with 22 bases separating them. Germline V gene lookup returns CDR1 MNHEY and CDR2 SMNVEV (reference sequence). This CDR3 comprises 18 residues. CDR3 amino acids: CASSDSYWLQSRANVLTF. CDR3 coding DNA: TGTGCCAGCAGTGATAGTTACTGGCTACAAAGTCGGGCCAACGTCCTGACTTTC.

Points on this clone: Mismatch with germline at one junction end may stem from a read error. The gene calls are TRBV5-8 and TRBJ2-2, with 8 bases lining up with TRBD2. This CDR3 contains 17 residues. CDR1 and CDR2 (germline): SGHTS, YDEGEE. The CDR3 DNA reads TGTGTCAGCAGCTTGGCTACGGGAGGGTACCTCCCCGGGGAGCTGTTTTTT. Translating gives CVSSLATGGYLPGELFF.

The V and J genes are TRBV29-1 and TRBJ2-7, with TRBD1 identical over 9 bases. Looked up from germline, CDR1 is SQVTM and CDR2 is ANQGSEA. The V gene end was trimmed by 4 bases and the J gene end by 4 bases; junction bases not matched to a gene: 8. The CDR3 consists of 14 residues. The CDR3 DNA follows: TGCAGCGTTGGCGGGGGACAGGGATGGTACGAGCAGTACTTC. As protein: CSVGGGQGWYEQYF.

The chain couples TRBV7-3 to TRBJ2-2, with TRBD1 matching 8 bases. There are 16 residues in the CDR3. Germline values: CDR1 SGHTA, CDR2 FQGTGA. Trimming at V came to 5 bases and at J to 0 bases, leaving 5 bases not matched to a gene. The CDR3 spells CASSVGGQANTGELFF. In DNA, the CDR3 is TGTGCCAGCAGCGTCGGGGGACAGGCGAACACCGGGGAGCTGTTTTTT.

This clone was counted a single time. The chain carries TRBV7-9 and TRBJ2-5; D tentatively fits TRBD1 or TRBD2 (5 bases each). The V end was cut by 5 bases, the J end by 2 bases, with 9 bases between. Germline V gene lookup returns CDR1 SEHNR and CDR2 FQNEAQ (reference sequence). The CDR3 is 13 residues long. CDR3 sequence reads: CASSRDRQETQYF. The CDR3 DNA follows: TGTGCCAGCAGCCGGGACCGTCAAGAGACCCAGTACTTC.

The chain joins TRBV6-1 to TRBJ1-4; 11 bases line up with TRBD1. The V and J ends lost 10 bases and 8 bases, in that order; junction bases with no gene match: 9. Germline loops: CDR1 MNHNS, CDR2 SASEGT. The CDR3 contains 14 residues. Here the CDR3 DNA reads TGTGCCATCAGGGCGGGACAGGGGGTCGAAAAACTGTTTTTT. Translation: CAIRAGQGVEKLFF.